Shown below are 21 T cell receptor beta chains from a single sample sequenced in a study of cytomegalovirus exposure and HLA in healthy donors. PCR was performed using 60 Vbeta and 13 Jbeta primers. The protocol was immunoSEQ multiplex PCR, while the TCRdb copy is restricted to in-frame clones and leaves out a portion. The sample lists more than 100,000 clones, about 81% occurring once. The sequenced sample consisted of PBMCs. The source of these receptors is a woman between 50 and 59 years old in good health and CMV-seropositive.

The chain combines TRBV6-5 with TRBJ2-1; 7 nucleotides agree with TRBD2. Germline V gene data show CDR1 as MNHEY and CDR2 as SVGAGI. This CDR3 is built from 11 residues. Trimming removed 4 bases from V and 14 bases from J; junction bases left unmatched: 5. The CDR3 bases are TGTGCCAGCAGTTCCGGGGAGGGGAAGTTCTTC. Encoded protein: CASSSGEGKFF.

The J gene is TRBJ2-1, the V gene TRBV7-9, with 8 bases lining up with TRBD2. This CDR3 is 16 amino acids long. CDR1 is SEHNR and CDR2 is FQNEAQ in the germline V gene (reference sequence). Trimming at V came to 2 bases and at J to 2 bases, leaving 5 bases not matched to a gene. Here the CDR3 DNA reads TGTGCCAGCAGCTTACCTCTAGCGGGCGCCTACAATGAGCAGTTCTTC. The encoded protein is CASSLPLAGAYNEQFF.

This chain connects TRBV5-4 to TRBJ1-5; D is perhaps TRBD1 (5 bases). Trimming shortened V by 0 bases and J by 6 bases, and 16 bases separated the two germline ends. This CDR3 is 16 amino acids long. Germline values: CDR1 SGHNT, CDR2 YYREEE (reference sequence). The CDR3 spells CASSLGPGLGSQPQHF. The CDR3 DNA is TGTGCCAGCAGCTTGGGACCAGGGCTGGGTAGTCAGCCCCAGCATTTT.

The V call is TRBV30, the J call TRBJ2-7; TRBD2 agrees at 15 bases. The CDR3 contains 17 residues. Germline CDR1 reads GTSNPN; CDR2 reads SVGIG (reference sequence). V gave up 4 bases and J gave up 6 bases; unmatched junction bases: 13. In DNA, the CDR3 is TGTGCCTGGAATTACGGACTAGCGGGGGGGCTTGCGGGCGAGCAGTACTTC. It encodes CAWNYGLAGGLAGEQYF.

This sequence joins TRBV5-1 and TRBJ2-1, with TRBD1 identical over 9 bases. The CDR3 covers 16 residues. Looked up from germline, CDR1 is SGHRS and CDR2 is YFSETQ. V shed 3 bases and J 10 bases; nucleotides not matched to a gene: 14. The CDR3: CASSSQSPTGGTEQFF. The CDR3 region has the DNA TGCGCCAGCAGCTCTCAAAGCCCGACAGGGGGTACAGAGCAGTTCTTC.

This clone was recorded a few times. The J gene is TRBJ2-3, the V gene TRBV5-1, with a possible D match to TRBD2 (5 bases). The ends were cut back, 2 bases at V and 1 base at J, with 8 bases in the middle. Germline V gene lookup returns CDR1 SGHRS and CDR2 YFSETQ. The CDR3 has 14 amino acids. The CDR3 protein is CASSFTAGTDTQYF. DNA of the CDR3: TGCGCCAGCAGCTTTACAGCGGGCACAGATACGCAGTATTTT.

The gene calls are TRBV7-6 and TRBJ2-5; 11 bases are shared with TRBD2. The CDR3 extends over 14 amino acids. The germline V gene encodes CDR1 SGHVS and CDR2 FNYEAQ. The V and J ends lost 6 bases and 8 bases, in that order; junction bases with no gene match: 8. In DNA, the CDR3 is TGTGCCAGCAGGGCCGCCACTAGCGGGGGAACCCAGTACTTC. Translating it yields CASRAATSGGTQYF.

In this sample, this clone turned up a few times. This chain joins TRBV9 and TRBJ1-2; 10 bases line up with TRBD1. V lost 4 bases and J lost 2; bases outside the gene matches: 2. Germline CDR1 and CDR2: SGDLS and YYNGEE. The CDR3 covers 14 residues. CDR3 protein: CASSKGQGNYGYTF. The CDR3 DNA sequence: TGTGCCAGCAGCAAGGGACAGGGGAACTATGGCTACACCTTC.

This chain links TRBV5-1 with TRBJ1-5; D unclear. The CDR3 spans 13 residues. Per germline, CDR1 SGHRS and CDR2 YFSETQ. Trimming stripped 0 bases from V and 5 bases from J, with 6 bases between. CDR3 residues: CASSLVPDQPQHF. In DNA form, the CDR3 reads TGCGCCAGCAGCTTGGTTCCGGATCAGCCCCAGCATTTT.

The chain combines TRBV28 with TRBJ2-7; TRBD1 matches 9 bases. This CDR3 spans 12 amino acids. With V trimmed by 6 bases and J by 3 bases, 0 bases remained unmatched. CDR1 is MDHEN and CDR2 is SYDVKM in the germline V gene. CDR3 in amino acids: CASRGQGYEQYF. The DNA of the CDR3 is TGTGCCAGCAGGGGACAGGGCTACGAGCAGTACTTC.

The chain has TRBV27 and TRBJ2-4; D is undetermined. CDR1 and CDR2 (germline): MNHEY, SMNVEV (reference sequence). Trimming shortened V by 2 bases and J by 6 bases, and 17 bases separated the two germline ends. The CDR3 covers 16 residues. CDR3 sequence reads: CASSLVALRIPNIQYF. Written as DNA, the CDR3 is TGTGCCAGCAGTTTAGTTGCACTCAGGATACCAAACATTCAGTACTTC.

V and J are TRBV7-3 and TRBJ2-5, with a weak D call TRBD2 (6 bases). CDR3 length: 14 residues. V was pared by 2 bases and J by 5 bases, with 12 bases between. CDR1 and CDR2 (germline): SGHTA, FQGTGA. The CDR3 DNA follows: TGTGCCAGCAGCTTAGGCGGGGCCAGGGAGACCCAGTACTTC. The encoded protein is CASSLGGARETQYF.

The chain recombines TRBV9 with TRBJ2-3; 13 nucleotides agree with TRBD2. The germline gives CDR1 SGDLS, CDR2 YYNGEE. With V trimmed by 4 bases and J by 1 base, 6 bases remained unmatched. This CDR3 is 17 amino acids long. DNA for the CDR3: TGTGCCAGCAGCCCCTCGGGGACTAGCGGGGGCACAGATACGCAGTATTTT. Its translation: CASSPSGTSGGTDTQYF.

The chain employs TRBV6-1 and TRBJ2-7; no definite D call. Trimming left V 2 bases short and J 6 bases short, with 17 bases between. The CDR3 is 15 amino acids. CDR1 is MNHNS and CDR2 is SASEGT in the germline V gene. The CDR3 bases are TGTGCCAGCAGTGAAAGAGGTTCGCATGCCCCCGAGCAGTACTTC. Amino acid sequence: CASSERGSHAPEQYF.

The chain links TRBV28 to TRBJ2-3; TRBD2 matches 8 bases. Germline CDR1 MDHEN, CDR2 SYDVKM. With 10 bases clipped from V and 1 base from J, the junction kept 10 bases outside the gene matches. The CDR3 consists of 15 residues. The CDR3 DNA reads TGTGCCACCACCCAAGCGGGAGAAGGCACAGATACGCAGTATTTT. Translation: CATTQAGEGTDTQYF.

V usage is TRBV5-1 and J usage is TRBJ1-2, with 7 bases aligning to TRBD1. Germline lookup yields CDR1 SGHRS and CDR2 YFSETQ. The V segment lost 4 bases and the J segment 1 base; nucleotides outside the gene matches: 10. The CDR3 is 16 residues long. In DNA form, the CDR3 reads TGCGCCAGCAGCCCGTCGACAGGGCGAGATAACTATGGCTACACCTTC. Translation gives CASSPSTGRDNYGYTF.

This clone was recorded once. This chain connects TRBV10-3 to TRBJ1-2; D is unclear. The CDR3 contains 13 residues. V shed 2 bases and J shed 3 bases, with 7 bases lying between them. Germline CDR1 ENHRY, CDR2 SYGVKD. CDR3 coding DNA: TGTGCCATCAGTGAGGGAGAATACTATGGCTACACCTTC. It yields the protein CAISEGEYYGYTF.

The chain joins TRBV6-5 to TRBJ1-1; a possible D gene is TRBD1 (5 bases). Germline CDR1 MNHEY, CDR2 SVGAGI. The CDR3 loop spans 13 amino acids. V shed 7 bases and J shed 5 bases, with 14 bases lying between them. The CDR3 DNA reads as TGTGCCAGCACGGGAGAGAAGGGGACTGAAGCTTTCTTT. The encoded protein is CASTGEKGTEAFF.

This clone was seen a handful of times. This chain uses TRBV29-1 with TRBJ1-1, with D tentatively TRBD1 (5 bases). In germline, CDR1 is SQVTM, CDR2 ANQGSEA. V dropped 0 bases and J dropped 3 bases, with 11 bases sitting between them. The CDR3 totals 14 residues. The CDR3 reads CSVEDDLGDTEAFF. CDR3 nucleotide sequence: TGCAGCGTTGAAGACGACTTAGGGGACACTGAAGCTTTCTTT.

The chain links TRBV5-6 to TRBJ2-7, with D possibly matching TRBD1 (5 bases). Trimming took off 0 bases at V and 6 bases at J, with 7 bases between the two ends. Germline V gene data show CDR1 as SGHDT and CDR2 as YYEEEE. This CDR3 has 12 residues. The CDR3 region has the DNA TGTGCCAGCAGCTTGGTTCAGGGCGAGCAGTACTTC. This encodes CASSLVQGEQYF.

This clone appeared a single time. The V gene is TRBV7-2, the J gene TRBJ1-2, with unresolved D. The V gene lost 3 bases and the J gene lost 8 bases, with 13 bases spanning the gap. The CDR3 consists of 13 residues. Germline CDR1 reads SGHTA; CDR2 reads FQGNSA. The CDR3 loop is CASSFARGSGYTF. The CDR3 coding sequence is TGTGCCAGCAGCTTCGCCAGAGGGAGCGGCTACACCTTC.